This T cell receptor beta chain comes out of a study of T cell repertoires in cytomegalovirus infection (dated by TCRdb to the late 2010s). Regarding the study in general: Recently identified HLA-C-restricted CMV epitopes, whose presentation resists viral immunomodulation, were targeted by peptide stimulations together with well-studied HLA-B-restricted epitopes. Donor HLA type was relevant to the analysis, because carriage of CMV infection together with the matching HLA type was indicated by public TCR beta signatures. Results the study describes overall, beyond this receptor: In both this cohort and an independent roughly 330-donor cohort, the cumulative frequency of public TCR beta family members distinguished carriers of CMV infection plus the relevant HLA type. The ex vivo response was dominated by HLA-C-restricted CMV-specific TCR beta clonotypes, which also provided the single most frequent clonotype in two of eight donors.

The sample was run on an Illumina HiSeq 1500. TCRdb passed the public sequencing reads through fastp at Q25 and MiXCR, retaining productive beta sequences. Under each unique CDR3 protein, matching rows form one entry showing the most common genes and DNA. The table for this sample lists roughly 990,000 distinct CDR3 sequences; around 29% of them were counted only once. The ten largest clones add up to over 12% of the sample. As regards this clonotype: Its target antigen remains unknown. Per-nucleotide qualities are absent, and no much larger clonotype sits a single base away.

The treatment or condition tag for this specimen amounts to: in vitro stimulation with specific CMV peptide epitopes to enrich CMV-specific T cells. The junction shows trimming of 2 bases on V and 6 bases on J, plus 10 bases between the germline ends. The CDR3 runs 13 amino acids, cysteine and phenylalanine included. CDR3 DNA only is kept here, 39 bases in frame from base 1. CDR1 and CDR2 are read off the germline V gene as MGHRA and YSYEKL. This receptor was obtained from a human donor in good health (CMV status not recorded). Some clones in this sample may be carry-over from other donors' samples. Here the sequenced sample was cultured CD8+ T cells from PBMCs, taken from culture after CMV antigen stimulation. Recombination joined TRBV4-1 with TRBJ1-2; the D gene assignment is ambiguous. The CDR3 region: CASSQTREDGYTF. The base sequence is TGCGCCAGCAGCCAAACGAGGGAGGATGGCTACACCTTC.